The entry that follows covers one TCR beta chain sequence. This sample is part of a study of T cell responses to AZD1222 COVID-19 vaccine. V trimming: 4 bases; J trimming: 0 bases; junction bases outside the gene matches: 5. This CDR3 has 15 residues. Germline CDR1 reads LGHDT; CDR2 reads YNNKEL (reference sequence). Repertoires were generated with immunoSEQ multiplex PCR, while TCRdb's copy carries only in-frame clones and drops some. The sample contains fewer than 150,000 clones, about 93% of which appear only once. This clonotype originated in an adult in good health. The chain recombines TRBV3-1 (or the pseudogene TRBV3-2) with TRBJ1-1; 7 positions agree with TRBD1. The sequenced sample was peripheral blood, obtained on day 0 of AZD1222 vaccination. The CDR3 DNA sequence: TGTGCCAGCAGCCCAAAGGACAGGATGAACACTGAAGCTTTCTTT. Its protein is CASSPKDRMNTEAFF.